This TCR beta chain was recovered during a study of patients and donors after allogeneic stem cell transplantation. TCRdb analysed the RT-PCR reads with MiXCR anew, one entry per CDR3 protein. This sample has 150,000 to 200,000 distinct CDR3 sequences; around two fifths occur once, and the top ten carry 33%. V lost 3 bases, J lost 0 bases, and 9 bases lay in between. This CDR3 has 15 residues. The rearrangement links TRBV12-3 or TRBV12-4 to TRBJ1-5; D is perhaps TRBD1 (6 bases). Material: blood, either unsorted or a sorted T cell fraction (not recorded which). The sequence was collected from a human donor who was either an allogeneic HSCT recipient or a stem cell or donor lymphocyte infusion donor (not recorded which). It is not recorded whose cells these are; they may come from a transplant donor. In DNA, the CDR3 is TGTGCCAGCAGTTTCGACAGGATTAGCAATCAGCCCCAGCATTTT. It codes for CASSFDRISNQPQHF.